This T cell receptor (beta chain) was profiled in a study of blood T cell repertoires in COVID-19. V lost 0 bases and J 8 bases, leaving 16 bases between the germline ends. CDR1 is LNHDA and CDR2 is SQIVND in the germline V gene (reference sequence). This CDR3 is built from 15 residues. Assay used: immunoSEQ multiplex PCR; TCRdb lists only in-frame clones, some missing. Among 350,000 to 400,000 clones listed, 80% to 95% were seen once. The genes are TRBV19 and TRBJ1-1; D is perhaps TRBD1 (5 bases). Material for sequencing was PBMCs or T cells enriched from blood (not recorded which). The receptor comes from a woman aged 40 to 50 who had been exposed to COVID-19. The CDR3 DNA sequence: TGTGCCAGTAGTATAGAGAAACTTAACAGGCAAGAAGCTTTCTTT. It encodes CASSIEKLNRQEAFF.